One TCR beta chain is described in this entry. The CDR3 runs to 15 residues. The V gene end was trimmed by 6 bases and the J gene end by 4 bases; junction bases not matched to a gene: 10. Germline CDR1 reads LGHDT; CDR2 reads YNNKEL (reference sequence). This sample was taken from a study of Graves' ophthalmopathy and Graves' hyperthyroidism. Amplifying from RNA transcripts, the study obtained TCR beta CDR3 regions. The library came from an HTBI-primed first-round RT-PCR and a second-round multiplex PCR. MiXCR, applied by TCRdb to the multiplex PCR reads, yields one record per CDR3 protein. The data show approximately 540,000 distinct CDR3 sequences, with roughly 39% seen just once and about 4% held by the top ten.

The TCR sequence derives from an adult man with Graves' hyperthyroidism. The chain combines TRBV3-1 with TRBJ1-1; 8 bases agree with TRBD1. The sample consisted of peripheral blood or thyroid tissue (not recorded which). CDR3: CASRMTGVGVTEAFF. The CDR3 DNA reads TGTGCCAGCAGGATGACAGGGGTCGGGGTCACTGAAGCTTTCTTT.